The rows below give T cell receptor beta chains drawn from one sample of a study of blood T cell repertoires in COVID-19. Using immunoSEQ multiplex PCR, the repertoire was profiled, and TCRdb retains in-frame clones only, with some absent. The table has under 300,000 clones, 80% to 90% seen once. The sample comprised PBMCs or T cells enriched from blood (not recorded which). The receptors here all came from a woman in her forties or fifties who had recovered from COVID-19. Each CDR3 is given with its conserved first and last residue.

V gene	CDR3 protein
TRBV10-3	CAISNPGTGGNEQFF
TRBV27	CASKITPPVYEQFF
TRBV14	CASSQAGRTYNEQFF
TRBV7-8	CASSHSRTGGRQPQHF
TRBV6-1	CASSEAKSGRGQPNSPLHF
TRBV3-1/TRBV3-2	CASSQGSGLAGVVNEQFF
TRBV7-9	CASSHPQGLGTDTQYF
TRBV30	CAWRRGYEQYF
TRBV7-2	CASSSGTGGNSPLHF
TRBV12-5	CASGLVLGGGYNSPLHF
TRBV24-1	CATSGLQGGAGANVLTF